What follows is one T cell receptor beta chain and its context. Its antigen has not been determined. The record has no base qualities; no much larger clone is one base away. Library construction relied on the immunoSEQ multiplex PCR assay. TCRdb retrieved this table from immuneACCESS and kept in-frame rearrangements only. Not all clones are present; in checked studies, unresolved V genes account for under half, and no reason is known for the remainder. The sample has about 66,000 clones on record, 88% of them singletons. In total, the top ten clones hold around 4.4% of the sample. This record belongs to a study of chemoradiotherapy in HPV16-positive cancers (dated by TCRdb to the early 2020s). Study-level background: Candidate HPV-specific T-cell clones and common TCR motifs were defined through functional T-cell assays on cells from two HPV16-positive patients. TCR repertoires from some 89 patients with HPV-related cancers were then used to track the candidate HPV-specific TCRs and motifs. The study set out to ask whether T-cell immunity against the HPV oncoproteins E6 and E7 changes over the course of chemoradiotherapy and whether that immunity affects survival.

Repertoires were sampled multiple times during chemoradiotherapy, which allowed clonal expansion in the tumor microenvironment to be followed. Overall study results and their limits: Expansion of candidate HPV-specific clones and E7-related TCR motifs was observed in the tumor microenvironment during treatment, whereas no such expansion was observed for non-HPV-specific T cells. Improved recurrence-free survival in HPV16-positive patients was associated with expansion of HPV-responsive T cells during chemoradiotherapy. The functional definition of HPV-specific T cells came from only a couple of HPV16-positive patients, and the survival association was reported for HPV16-positive patients.

V is pared back by 0 bases and J by 9 bases, with 12 bases lying between the germline termini. From its cysteine to its phenylalanine, the CDR3 spans 14 amino acids. Only CDR3 DNA is held: 42 bases, read in frame from base 1. CDR1 SGHAT and CDR2 FQNNGV were looked up in the germline V gene. The receptor was isolated from a human donor with HPV-associated anogenital cancer. The rearrangement joined TRBV11-2 to TRBJ2-1, with the D gene call left open. Specimen: blood, collected from a patient who underwent chemoradiotherapy. In nucleotides, the sequence is TGTGCCAGCAGCTTAGATCCCTGGACCGCTGAGCAGTTCTTC. It codes for CASSLDPWTAEQFF. The CDR3 plus the reference TRBV11-2 and TRBJ2-1 genes for the other parts give the full variable domain: EAGVAQSPRYKIIEKRQSVAFWCNPISGHATLYWYQQILGQGPKLLIQFQNNGVVDDSQLPKDRFSAERLKGVDSTLKIQPAKLEDSAVYLCASSLDPWTAEQFFGPGTRLTVL.